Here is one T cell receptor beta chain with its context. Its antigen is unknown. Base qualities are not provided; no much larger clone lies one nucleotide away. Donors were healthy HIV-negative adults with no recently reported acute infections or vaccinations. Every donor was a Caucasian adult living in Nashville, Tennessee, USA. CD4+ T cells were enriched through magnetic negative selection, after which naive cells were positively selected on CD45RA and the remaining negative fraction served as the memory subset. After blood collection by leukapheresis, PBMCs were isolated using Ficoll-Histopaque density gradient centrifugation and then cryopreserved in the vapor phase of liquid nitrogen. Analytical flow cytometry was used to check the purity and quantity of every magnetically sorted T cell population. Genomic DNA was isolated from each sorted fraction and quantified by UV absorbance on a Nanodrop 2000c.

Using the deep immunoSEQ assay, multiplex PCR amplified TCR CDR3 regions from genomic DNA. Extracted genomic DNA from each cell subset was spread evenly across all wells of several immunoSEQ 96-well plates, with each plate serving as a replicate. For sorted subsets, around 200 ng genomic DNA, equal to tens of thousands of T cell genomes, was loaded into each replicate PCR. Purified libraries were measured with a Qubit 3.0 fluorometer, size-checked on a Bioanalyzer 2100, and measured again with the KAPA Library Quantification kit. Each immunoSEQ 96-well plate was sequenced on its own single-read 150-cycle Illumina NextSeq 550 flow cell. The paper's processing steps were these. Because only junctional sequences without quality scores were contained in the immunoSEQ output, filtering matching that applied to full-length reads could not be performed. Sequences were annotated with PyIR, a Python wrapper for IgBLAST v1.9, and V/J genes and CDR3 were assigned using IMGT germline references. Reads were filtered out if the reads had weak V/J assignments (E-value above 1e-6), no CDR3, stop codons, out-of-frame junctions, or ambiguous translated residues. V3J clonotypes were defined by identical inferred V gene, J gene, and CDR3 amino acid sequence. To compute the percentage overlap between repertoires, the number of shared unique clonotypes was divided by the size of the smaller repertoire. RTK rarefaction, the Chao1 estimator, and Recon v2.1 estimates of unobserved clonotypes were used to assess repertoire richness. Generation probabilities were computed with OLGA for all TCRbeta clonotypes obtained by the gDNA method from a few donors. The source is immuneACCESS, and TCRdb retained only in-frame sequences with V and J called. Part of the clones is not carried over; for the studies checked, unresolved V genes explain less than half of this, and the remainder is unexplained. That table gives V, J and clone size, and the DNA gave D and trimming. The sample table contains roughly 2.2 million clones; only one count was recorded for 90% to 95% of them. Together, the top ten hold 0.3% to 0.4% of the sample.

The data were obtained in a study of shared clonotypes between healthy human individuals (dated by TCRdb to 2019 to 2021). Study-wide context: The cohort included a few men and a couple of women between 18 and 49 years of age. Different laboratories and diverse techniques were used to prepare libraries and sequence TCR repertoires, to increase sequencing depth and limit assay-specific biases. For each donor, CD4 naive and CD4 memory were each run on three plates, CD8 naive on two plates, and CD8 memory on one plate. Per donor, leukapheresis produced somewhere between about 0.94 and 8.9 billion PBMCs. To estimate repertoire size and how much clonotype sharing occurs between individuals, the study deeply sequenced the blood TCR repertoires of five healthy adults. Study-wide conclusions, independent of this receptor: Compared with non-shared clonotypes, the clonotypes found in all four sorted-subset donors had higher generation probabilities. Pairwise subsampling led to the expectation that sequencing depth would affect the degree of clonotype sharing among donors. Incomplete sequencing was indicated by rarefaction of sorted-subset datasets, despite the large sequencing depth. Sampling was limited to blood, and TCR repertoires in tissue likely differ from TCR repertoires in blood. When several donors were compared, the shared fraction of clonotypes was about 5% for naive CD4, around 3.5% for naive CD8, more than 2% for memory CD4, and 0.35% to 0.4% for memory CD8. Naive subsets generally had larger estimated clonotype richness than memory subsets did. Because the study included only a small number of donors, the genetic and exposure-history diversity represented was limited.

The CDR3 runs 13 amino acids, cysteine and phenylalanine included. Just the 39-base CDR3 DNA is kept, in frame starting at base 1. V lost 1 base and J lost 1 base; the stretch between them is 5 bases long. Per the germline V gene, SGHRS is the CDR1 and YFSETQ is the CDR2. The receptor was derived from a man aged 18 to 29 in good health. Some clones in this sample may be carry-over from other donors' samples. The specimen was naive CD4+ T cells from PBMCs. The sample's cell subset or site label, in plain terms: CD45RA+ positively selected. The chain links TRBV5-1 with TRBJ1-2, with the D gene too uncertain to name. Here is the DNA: TGCGCCAGCAGCTTGAACGGTAACTATGGCTACACCTTC. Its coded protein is CASSLNGNYGYTF.